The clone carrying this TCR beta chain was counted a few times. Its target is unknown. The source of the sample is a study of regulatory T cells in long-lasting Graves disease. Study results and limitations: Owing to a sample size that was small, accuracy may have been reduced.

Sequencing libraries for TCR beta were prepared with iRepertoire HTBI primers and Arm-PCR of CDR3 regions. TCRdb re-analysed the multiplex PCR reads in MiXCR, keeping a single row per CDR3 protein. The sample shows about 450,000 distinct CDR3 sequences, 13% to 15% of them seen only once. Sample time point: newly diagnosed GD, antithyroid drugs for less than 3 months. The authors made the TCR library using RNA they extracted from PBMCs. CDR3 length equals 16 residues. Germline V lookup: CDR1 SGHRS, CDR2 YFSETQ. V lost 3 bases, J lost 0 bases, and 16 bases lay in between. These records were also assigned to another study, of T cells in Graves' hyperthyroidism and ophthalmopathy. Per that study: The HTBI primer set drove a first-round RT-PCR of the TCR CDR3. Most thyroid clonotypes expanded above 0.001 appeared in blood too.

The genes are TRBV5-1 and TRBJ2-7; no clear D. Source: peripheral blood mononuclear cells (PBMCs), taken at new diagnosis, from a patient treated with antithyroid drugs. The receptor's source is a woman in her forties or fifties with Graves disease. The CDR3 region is CASSWKLQTSSYEQYF. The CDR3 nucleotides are TGCGCCAGCAGCTGGAAACTCCAAACCAGCTCCTACGAGCAGTACTTC. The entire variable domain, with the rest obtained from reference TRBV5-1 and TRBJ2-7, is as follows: KAGVTQTPRYLIKTRGQQVTLSCSPISGHRSVSWYQQTPGQGLQFLFEYFSETQRNKGNFPGRFSGRQFSNSRSEMNVSTLELGDSALYLCASSWKLQTSSYEQYFGPGTRLTVT.